This T cell receptor (beta chain) was sequenced in a study of cytotoxic CD8 clonotypes in ibrutinib-treated CLL. Findings and limits, study-wide: Sample timing was unmatched between remission and later-progressing patients; lymph nodes unstudied. Clonality rose at ibrutinib response and fell back toward baseline at progression.

The germline CDR1 and CDR2 sequences are SGHTA and FQGTGA. This CDR3 contains 13 residues. V was cut by 5 bases and J by 4 bases, with 11 bases left in between. Target depth was 1 in 200,000 to 1 in 1 million T cells, about 10x per clonotype. Using immunoSEQ multiplex PCR, the repertoire was profiled, and TCRdb retains in-frame clones only, with some absent. The sample consists of about 97,000 clones, around 73% of them appearing once. Comments on this clone: What it binds is unknown.

This chain connects TRBV7-3 to TRBJ1-1; tentative D call: TRBD1 (6 bases). Here the sequenced sample was PBMCs, taken after 12 months of ibrutinib treatment. The receptor was isolated from a human donor with chronic lymphocytic leukemia. CDR3 amino acids: CASSKGGGTEAFF. DNA for the CDR3: TGTGCCAGCAGCAAGGGAGGGGGCACTGAAGCTTTCTTT.